Each of the 7 T cell receptor beta chains below was sequenced from the same sample in a study of T cell changes during pregnancy in multiple sclerosis. TCRdb's table, derived via immunoSEQ multiplex PCR, lists solely in-frame clones and lacks some. The sample shows about 17,000 clones, 84% of them seen only once. The material sequenced was CD8+ T cells from peripheral blood mononuclear cells, taken in the third trimester of pregnancy. The source is a female donor in good health, enrolled as a control in a pregnancy study.

This chain uses TRBV18 with TRBJ1-4, with D perhaps TRBD1 (5 bases). The CDR3 is 14 amino acids. Between the trimmed V and J ends, which lost 2 bases and 2 bases, there was a span of 6 bases. Germline V CDR1 and CDR2: KGHSH, LQKENI. The CDR3 DNA sequence: TGTGCCAGCTCACCAGGGGGGACTAATGAAAAACTGTTTTTT. Translating it yields CASSPGGTNEKLFF.

This clone is labeled medium-sized. V gene TRBV13 combines with J gene TRBJ2-7; TRBD2 matches 8 bases. CDR3 size: 15 residues. Germline V gene sequence: CDR1 PRHDT, CDR2 FYEKMQ (reference sequence). V gave up 5 bases and J gave up 3 bases; unmatched junction bases: 9. Here the CDR3 DNA reads TGTGCCAGCAGCACGCGAGCCGGGACTAGCTACGAGCAGTACTTC. It is translated as CASSTRAGTSYEQYF.

In nucleotides, the CDR3 is TGTGCCAGCAGCCCGACAGGGCCTAGCTCTGGAAACACCATATATTTT. It translates to CASSPTGPSSGNTIYF. The V and J genes are TRBV5-5 and TRBJ1-3, with 7 bases matching TRBD1. The CDR3 has 16 residues. Germline loops: CDR1 SGHKS, CDR2 YYEKEE (reference sequence). J was trimmed by 0 bases and V by 4 bases; bases with no gene match: 7.

This sequence joins TRBV13 and TRBJ1-1; D unresolved. Trimming pared 4 bases from V and 4 bases from J, leaving 10 bases between. The germline gives CDR1 PRHDT, CDR2 FYEKMQ (reference sequence). The CDR3 contains 13 residues. The CDR3 spells CASSSRHGTEAFF. CDR3 DNA sequence: TGTGCCAGCAGCTCCAGACATGGCACTGAAGCTTTCTTT.

CDR3 loop: CATSRAANRVGETQYF. CDR3 nucleotides: TGTGCCACCAGCAGAGCCGCCAACAGGGTGGGGGAGACCCAGTACTTC. This chain connects TRBV15 to TRBJ2-5, with D tentatively TRBD1 (6 bases). Germline-derived CDR1 and CDR2 are LNHNV and YYDKDF (reference sequence). V shed 1 base and J shed 5 bases, with 17 bases lying between them. This CDR3 has 16 amino acids.

This chain uses TRBV5-4 with TRBJ2-3; D possibly corresponds to TRBD2 (5 bases). This CDR3 comprises 13 residues. Germline lookup yields CDR1 SGHNT and CDR2 YYREEE (reference sequence). Trimming removed 0 bases from V and 3 bases from J, with 5 bases in between. The CDR3 DNA is TGTGCCAGCAGCTTGGCGGGGACAGATACGCAGTATTTT. Translated: CASSLAGTDTQYF.

The chain is built from TRBV6-5 and TRBJ1-3; no clear D. Germline V CDR1 and CDR2: MNHEY, SVGAGI. Trimming cost V 4 bases and J 0 bases, with 7 bases left between them. The CDR3 sequence is 14 residues long. The DNA of the CDR3 is TGTGCCAGCAGTTTAGTCGCCTCTGGAAACACCATATATTTT. Its translation: CASSLVASGNTIYF.